One sample yielded the 32 T cell receptor beta chains listed below, sequenced in a study of blood T cells in healthy people across ages. Sample-barcoded 5' priming and a J-beta primer mix drove a second PCR of roughly 6 to 12 cycles. Each CDR3 protein is one row after TCRdb ran MiXCR on the 5' RACE reads. The sample contains about 640,000 distinct CDR3 sequences, under 30% of which appear only once. The sample was blood. The receptors come from a woman at least 80 years old in good health.

In this sample, this clonotype turned up a few times. J is TRBJ2-5 and V is TRBV19; D tentatively fits TRBD1 or TRBD2 (5 bases each). TRBJ2-7 matches the DNA end more closely, so the J call is doubtful. Germline assignment: CDR1 LNHDA and CDR2 SQIVND (reference sequence). This CDR3 is built from 13 residues. The CDR3 loop reads CASGVMGAYEQYF. In DNA, the CDR3 is TGTGCCAGTGGTGTAATGGGGGCCTACGAGCAGTACTTC.

This clonotype has ten or more counts. The chain employs TRBV19 and TRBJ2-5, with D possibly being TRBD2 (5 bases). The CDR3 is made up of 13 amino acids. V was clipped by 3 bases and J by 1 base, with 6 bases between them. Germline V CDR1 and CDR2: LNHDA, SQIVND (reference sequence). DNA of the CDR3: TGTGCCAGTAGTATCAGCGGCCAAGAGACCCAGTACTTC. Translation: CASSISGQETQYF.

This clonotype was seen more than once but under ten times. The J gene is TRBJ2-1, the V gene TRBV9, with 9 positions matching TRBD1. V shed 1 base, J shed 6 bases, and the junction held 5 bases outside the gene matches. The germline gives CDR1 SGDLS, CDR2 YYNGEE. The CDR3 totals 15 residues. The CDR3 spells CASSVTGTGTNEQFF. In DNA, the CDR3 is TGTGCCAGCAGCGTAACGGGGACAGGGACCAATGAGCAGTTCTTC.

Comments on this clonotype: A much larger clone differs from this one at a single base, so this may be a read error. The CDR3 does not end in the conserved phenylalanine or tryptophan, so this is likely a read error. CDR3 sequence (DNA): TGTGCCAGCAGCTTAACGAGAGGAGAGACCCAGTACTGC. As protein: CASSLTRGETQYC. The chain combines TRBV13 with TRBJ2-5; D is unresolved. V lost 2 bases and J 4 bases, leaving 8 bases between the germline ends. Germline lookup yields CDR1 PRHDT and CDR2 FYEKMQ (reference sequence). This CDR3 comprises 13 residues.

This clonotype was found many times. V usage is TRBV4-2 and J usage is TRBJ2-5, with a possible D match to TRBD2 (7 bases). CDR1 and CDR2 (germline): LGHNA, YNFKEQ. This CDR3 comprises 16 residues. V lost 5 bases and J 3 bases, leaving 19 bases between the germline ends. CDR3 DNA sequence: TGTGCCAGCAGCACCCGAGGGGGAGGGTTTGAAGAGACCCAGTACTTC. It translates to CASSTRGGGFEETQYF.

The sample holds a few counts of this clonotype. A read error may be the cause here, since a much bigger clone is one base away. The chain has TRBV5-1 and TRBJ2-5; TRBD2 matches 11 bases. CDR1 SGHRS and CDR2 YFSETQ come from the germline V gene. V trimming: 4 bases; J trimming: 11 bases; junction bases outside the gene matches: 16. The CDR3 loop spans 16 amino acids. The CDR3 sequence is CASSGGTSGAHNEQYF. CDR3 DNA sequence: TGCGCCAGCAGCGGGGGGACTAGCGGTGCCCACAATGAGCAGTACTTC.

There are many counts of this clonotype. The J gene is TRBJ1-6, the V gene TRBV20-1, with D tentatively TRBD1 (6 bases). V gave up 8 bases and J gave up 6 bases, with 17 bases separating them. Germline V gene data show CDR1 as DFQATT and CDR2 as SNEGSKA (reference sequence). This CDR3 is 14 amino acids long. CDR3 nucleotides: TGCAGTCCATCTAGAACACAGGGTAATTCACCCCTCCACTTT. This encodes CSPSRTQGNSPLHF.

This chain connects TRBV7-2 to TRBJ2-1; D is unclear. The J call could be wrong; TRBJ2-7 is a better fit for the DNA end. Germline CDR1 is SGHTA and CDR2 is FQGNSA. CDR3 length: 13 amino acids. The DNA for the CDR3 is TGTGCCAGCAGCCAGGCGGTGACCTACGAGCAGTACTTC. Translated: CASSQAVTYEQYF.

This clonotype appeared a few times. The CDR3 region is CASSMAVAYTDTQYF. The CDR3 DNA reads as TGTGCCAGTAGTATGGCGGTAGCGTACACAGATACGCAGTATTTT. The chain employs TRBV19 and TRBJ2-3, with a possible D match to TRBD2 (5 bases). CDR3 length equals 15 residues. The V gene's germline CDR1 is LNHDA and CDR2 SQIVND (reference sequence). V was cut by 3 bases and J by 2 bases, with 12 bases left in between.

The genes are TRBV5-5 and TRBJ2-7; D might be TRBD2 (6 bases). Germline lookup yields CDR1 SGHKS and CDR2 YYEKEE (reference sequence). The ends were cut back, 4 bases at V and 1 base at J, with 15 bases in the middle. The CDR3 is made up of 15 amino acids. The CDR3 DNA reads as TGTGCCAGCAGCCCCACCGCGGGGCTTTCCTACGAGCAGTACTTC. This codes for CASSPTAGLSYEQYF. The complete variable domain, with remaining parts taken from reference TRBV5-5 and TRBJ2-7, reads DAGVTQSPTHLIKTRGQQVTLRCSPISGHKSVSWYQQVLGQGPQFIFQYYEKEERGRGNFPDRFSARQFPNYSSELNVNALLLGDSALYLCASSPTAGLSYEQYFGPGTRLTVT.

In the case of this clonotype: A much larger clone differs by one base, so this may be a read error. The chain employs TRBV28 and TRBJ2-1; 8 bases line up with TRBD1. Germline CDR1 MDHEN, CDR2 SYDVKM. The CDR3 consists of 15 residues. CDR3 sequence (DNA): TGTGCCGGCAGTTTAGGGGGACAGGACTACAATGAGCAGTTCTTC. As protein: CAGSLGGQDYNEQFF.

This chain joins TRBV6-1 and TRBJ2-2, with a possible D match to TRBD1 (6 bases). Germline V gene lookup returns CDR1 MNHNS and CDR2 SASEGT. This CDR3 is built from 13 residues. Trimming took 6 bases from V and 5 from J, leaving 10 bases between them. The CDR3 loop reads CASRQGRTGELFF. The CDR3, as DNA: TGTGCCAGCAGGCAGGGGCGAACCGGGGAGCTGTTTTTT.

The chain employs TRBV7-2 and TRBJ2-5; tentative D call: TRBD2 (6 bases). Germline V CDR1 and CDR2: SGHTA, FQGNSA. V was shortened by 5 bases and J by 6 bases, with 16 bases between the two germline ends. The CDR3 runs to 14 residues. The CDR3 DNA reads as TGTGCCAGCAGCGGGGTACTAGGGAGGCAGACCCAGTACTTC. It codes for CASSGVLGRQTQYF.

This clonotype came up many times. V and J are TRBV5-6 and TRBJ2-7; D may be TRBD1 (6 bases). Germline V gene lookup returns CDR1 SGHDT and CDR2 YYEEEE. The CDR3 totals 14 residues. V lost 3 bases to trimming and J lost 0 bases, with 10 bases between them. CDR3 bases: TGTGCCAGCAGCTATGACAGGAACTCCTACGAGCAGTACTTC. Its protein product is CASSYDRNSYEQYF.

The sample holds many counts of this clonotype. V usage is TRBV5-6 and J usage is TRBJ1-2, with TRBD1 matching over 9 bases. The trim removed 3 bases at V and 4 bases at J, leaving 7 bases unmatched. This CDR3 region has 15 residues. Germline CDR1 is SGHDT and CDR2 is YYEEEE. CDR3 bases: TGTGCCAGCAGCTCGGACAGGGGAATACCCTATGGCTACACCTTC. Its protein is CASSSDRGIPYGYTF.

This clonotype was counted many times. The chain couples TRBV7-9 to TRBJ1-5, with a possible D match to TRBD1 (5 bases). With 5 bases removed from V and 6 bases from J, the gap between germline ends came to 14 bases. This CDR3 spans 14 amino acids. The germline V gene encodes CDR1 SEHNR and CDR2 FQNEAQ (reference sequence). Here the CDR3 reads CASSVSGSGQPQHF. CDR3 nucleotide sequence: TGTGCCAGCAGCGTCTCAGGGTCGGGTCAGCCCCAGCATTTT. Full variable domain (remainder filled in from reference TRBV7-9 and TRBJ1-5): DTGVSQNPRHKITKRGQNVTFRCDPISEHNRLYWYRQTLGQGPEFLTYFQNEAQLEKSRLLSDRFSAERPKGSFSTLEIQRTEQGDSAMYLCASSVSGSGQPQHFGDGTRLSIL.

About this clonotype itself: A much larger clone differs from this one at a single base, so this may be a read error. The chain combines TRBV25-1 with TRBJ1-2; D ambiguous. Looked up from germline, CDR1 is MGHDK and CDR2 is SYGVNS. The CDR3 has 13 residues. V shed 6 bases and J shed 8 bases, with 16 bases lying between them. CDR3 residues: CASREALSRGYTF. The CDR3 region has the DNA TGTGCCAGCAGGGAAGCCCTCAGCAGGGGCTACACCTTC.

This clonotype was detected many times. The CDR3 here is CASSETAFHSYEQYF. The CDR3 DNA is TGTGCCAGCAGTGAAACAGCGTTTCACTCCTACGAGCAGTACTTC. V gene TRBV25-1 combines with J gene TRBJ2-7; D gene unclear. CDR1 and CDR2 from the germline V gene are MGHDK and SYGVNS. The CDR3 loop spans 15 amino acids. Deletions cut 2 bases from V and 0 bases from J, with 11 bases between.

This clonotype was seen at least ten times. The chain links TRBV6-5 to TRBJ2-7; 10 bases align to TRBD1. CDR3 length equals 15 residues. The V and J ends lost 5 bases and 3 bases, in that order; junction bases with no gene match: 7. The germline V gene encodes CDR1 MNHEY and CDR2 SVGAGI. The CDR3 region is CASSPTRDRGYEQYF. The CDR3 DNA follows: TGTGCCAGCAGTCCGACCCGGGACAGGGGCTACGAGCAGTACTTC.

This clonotype has at least ten counts. The V and J genes are TRBV4-2 and TRBJ1-2; 9 bases are a match to TRBD1. V shed 1 base and J 0 bases; nucleotides not matched to a gene: 3. Germline CDR1 is LGHNA and CDR2 is YNFKEQ. The CDR3 consists of 16 residues. The CDR3, as DNA: TGTGCCAGCAGCCAAGGACAGGGGGGAACTAACTATGGCTACACCTTC. It encodes CASSQGQGGTNYGYTF.

This clonotype showed up just a few times. This rearrangement joins TRBV2 to TRBJ2-6; the match to TRBD1 covers 7 bases. This CDR3 is 19 amino acids long. Germline assignment: CDR1 SNHLY and CDR2 FYNNEI. The J segment lost 4 bases and the V segment lost 7 bases, leaving 19 bases of the junction unmatched. The CDR3 sequence is CASILRDSSPGAGANVLTF. The CDR3, as DNA: TGTGCCAGCATCCTACGGGACAGCTCCCCAGGGGCGGGGGCCAACGTCCTGACTTTC.

The count of this clonotype is one. V is TRBV10-2 and J is TRBJ1-2; D is undetermined. From germline, CDR1 is WSHSY and CDR2 SAAADI. V lost 3 bases and J lost 4, with 6 bases in between. This CDR3 is built from 12 residues. The CDR3 DNA follows: TGCGCCAGCAGTGACGATGGCTATGGCTACACCTTC. Its protein is CASSDDGYGYTF.

This sequence joins TRBV6-1 and TRBJ1-5; D gene unclear. The CDR3 runs to 16 residues. V was trimmed by 2 bases and J by 1 base, leaving 12 bases between them. CDR1 is MNHNS and CDR2 is SASEGT in the germline V gene. This CDR3 is CASSELTTRSNQPQHF. DNA for the CDR3: TGTGCCAGCAGTGAATTAACGACCCGAAGCAATCAGCCCCAGCATTTT.

There are many counts of this clonotype. CDR3 DNA sequence: TGTGCCAGCAGCTTAGCGCTAGCGGGGGGGCCGTCGGGGCAGTTCTTC. It is translated as CASSLALAGGPSGQFF. The chain joins TRBV7-6 to TRBJ2-1, with 12 bases lining up with TRBD2. CDR1 is SGHVS and CDR2 is FNYEAQ in the germline V gene. The length of the CDR3 is 16 residues. V gave up 0 bases and J gave up 12 bases; unmatched junction bases: 9.

This clonotype was detected only a few times. The rearrangement links TRBV3-1 to TRBJ1-1; D is unclear. The germline CDR1 and CDR2 sequences are LGHDT and YNNKEL (reference sequence). V lost 0 bases to trimming and J lost 1 base, with 12 bases between them. CDR3 length: 16 amino acids. The CDR3 bases are TGTGCCAGCAGCCAAGATAGGGTAGGGCAGAACACTGAAGCTTTCTTT. This encodes CASSQDRVGQNTEAFF.

In the case of this clonotype: This may be a read error, as it is one base from a much larger clone. The chain uses TRBV27 and TRBJ2-1; D assignment may be TRBD1 or TRBD2 (5 bases each). Germline CDR1 MNHEY, CDR2 SMNVEV (reference sequence). The CDR3 loop spans 13 amino acids. The V gene lost 0 bases and the J gene lost 13 bases, with 13 bases spanning the gap. CDR3 region: CASSLSRRETQFF. The CDR3 DNA follows: TGTGCCAGCAGTTTATCCCGCAGGGAGACCCAGTTCTTC.

On this clonotype: A much larger clonotype is one base distant, so this may be a read error. The chain's CDR3 is CAGSRRGVRSEKLFF. For the CDR3, the DNA is TGTGCCGGCAGCCGTCGAGGGGTACGGAGTGAAAAACTGTTTTTT. The V gene is TRBV11-2, the J gene TRBJ1-4; D is possibly TRBD1 (5 bases). Germline V lookup: CDR1 SGHAT, CDR2 FQNNGV. The CDR3 length is 15 residues.

The V and J genes are TRBV20-1 and TRBJ2-3, with D perhaps TRBD1 or TRBD2 (5 bases each). V lost 8 bases and J lost 1, with 13 bases in between. Germline V gives CDR1 DFQATT, CDR2 SNEGSKA (reference sequence). The CDR3 is 13 residues long. This CDR3 reads CSQEGPRTDTQYF. CDR3 DNA sequence: TGCAGTCAAGAGGGGCCCCGCACAGATACGCAGTATTTT.

This clonotype has at least ten counts. V and J are TRBV29-1 and TRBJ1-2; a weak D match, TRBD1 (6 bases). The CDR3 consists of 14 residues. V lost 7 bases and J lost 6, with 21 bases in between. Germline CDR1 reads SQVTM; CDR2 reads ANQGSEA. The CDR3 sequence: CSAQNRGHLDGYTF. CDR3 sequence (DNA): TGCAGCGCCCAAAACCGGGGACACCTGGATGGCTACACCTTC.

As to this clonotype: A much larger clone lies one base from this, so it may be a read error. The chain joins TRBV12-3 or TRBV12-4 to TRBJ2-5; perhaps TRBD1 as D (5 bases). This CDR3 region has 11 residues. Trimming took 2 bases from V and 11 from J, leaving 9 bases between them. Here the CDR3 DNA reads TGTGCCAGCAGTTTATTAGGGGCGCAGTACTTC. Translating gives CASSLLGAQYF.

The chain uses TRBV7-8 and TRBJ1-1, with a tentative D call TRBD1 (6 bases). V was pared by 1 base and J by 4 bases, with 19 bases between. CDR3 length: 17 amino acids. The V gene's germline CDR1 is SGHVS and CDR2 FQNEAQ. In DNA form, the CDR3 reads TGTGCCAGCAGCTTAGGTCGCCGGACAGCGAAGGGCACTGAAGCTTTCTTT. This translates into CASSLGRRTAKGTEAFF.

This clonotype was seen many times. The chain couples TRBV27 to TRBJ2-5, with 7 bases lining up with TRBD1. Looked up from germline, CDR1 is MNHEY and CDR2 is SMNVEV (reference sequence). After removal of 7 bases from V and 1 base from J, the junction contained 3 bases not matched to a gene. The CDR3 sequence is 13 residues long. The CDR3 reads CASNDRAQETQYF. DNA of the CDR3: TGTGCCAGCAATGACAGGGCCCAAGAGACCCAGTACTTC.